This section outlines one T cell receptor beta chain sequence together with its context. Its antigen remains unknown. The PCR employed 60 Vbeta primers together with 13 Jbeta primers. Profiling relied on immunoSEQ multiplex PCR, and the TCRdb table lists in-frame clones only, not all of them. The sample comprises 100,000 to 150,000 clones, 78% of which are singletons, and 11% rests with the top ten. Germline CDR1 and CDR2: DFQATT and SNEGSKA (reference sequence). The V gene lost 0 bases and the J gene lost 8 bases, with 4 bases spanning the gap. The CDR3 is 10 residues long. This sample was included in a study of cytomegalovirus exposure and HLA in healthy donors. Study background: A prior study identified just under 120 million unique TCR beta sequences from 150 million to 200 million T cells.

Each donor was healthy, and each was a bone marrow donor. Study observations and caveats: In most subjects, TCR beta sequences reportedly gave accurate predictions of HLA-A and HLA-B alleles. Available immune exposure information was restricted to CMV serostatus only.

This receptor was obtained from a man aged 25-45 years in good health and CMV-seropositive. The sample taken for sequencing was PBMCs. The chain links TRBV20-1 to TRBJ1-1, with unresolved D. The CDR3, as DNA: TGCAGTGCTAGAGAACACGAAGCTTTCTTT. It encodes CSAREHEAFF.